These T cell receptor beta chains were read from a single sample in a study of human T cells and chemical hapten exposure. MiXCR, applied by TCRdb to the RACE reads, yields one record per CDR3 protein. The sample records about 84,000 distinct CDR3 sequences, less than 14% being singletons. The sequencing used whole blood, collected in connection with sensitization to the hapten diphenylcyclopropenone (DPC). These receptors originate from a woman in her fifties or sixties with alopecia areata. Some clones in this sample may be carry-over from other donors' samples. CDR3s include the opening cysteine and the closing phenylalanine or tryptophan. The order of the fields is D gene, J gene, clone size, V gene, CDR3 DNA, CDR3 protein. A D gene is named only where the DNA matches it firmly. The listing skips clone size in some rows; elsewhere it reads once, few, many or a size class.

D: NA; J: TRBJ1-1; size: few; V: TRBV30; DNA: TGTGCCTGGAGTGTACGGGGAGCGAACACTGAAGCTTTCTTT; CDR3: CAWSVRGANTEAFF
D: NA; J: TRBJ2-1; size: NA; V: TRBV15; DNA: TGTGCCACCAGCCCCAGGGGACCCTACAATGAGCAGTTCTTC; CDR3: CATSPRGPYNEQFF
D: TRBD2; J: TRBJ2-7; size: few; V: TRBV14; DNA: TGTGCCAGCAGCCAAGATCTGCTAGCGGGAGGGAGCGAGCAGTACTTC; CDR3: CASSQDLLAGGSEQYF
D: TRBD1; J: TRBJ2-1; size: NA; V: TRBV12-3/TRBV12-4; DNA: TGTGCCAGCAGCCTCGTCCTCTCAAGGGGGCGGTTCTTC; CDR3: CASSLVLSRGRFF
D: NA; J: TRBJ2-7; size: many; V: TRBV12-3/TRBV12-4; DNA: TGTGCCAGCAGTTTAGGCACCCAGGAGCGCTACGAGCAGTACTTC; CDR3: CASSLGTQERYEQYF
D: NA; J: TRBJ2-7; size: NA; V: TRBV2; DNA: TGTGCCAGCGCTATCACAGCCGAGCAGTACTTC; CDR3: CASAITAEQYF
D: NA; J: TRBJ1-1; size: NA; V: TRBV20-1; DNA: TGCAGTGCTAGCCCCAGGGTGATGAACACTGAAGCTTTCTTT; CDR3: CSASPRVMNTEAFF
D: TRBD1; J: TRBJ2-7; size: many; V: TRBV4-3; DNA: TGCGCCAGCAGGCTCGGACAGGGGCTGGGGGAGCAGTACTTC; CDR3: CASRLGQGLGEQYF
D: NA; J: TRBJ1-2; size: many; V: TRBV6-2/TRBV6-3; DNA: TGTGCCAGCAGTACCGGACTGTATGGCTACACCTTC; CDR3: CASSTGLYGYTF
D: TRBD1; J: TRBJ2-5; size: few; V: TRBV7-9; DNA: TGTGCCAGCCCCAAGGGGGCCAACTCCTTTGAGACCCAGTACTTC; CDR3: CASPKGANSFETQYF
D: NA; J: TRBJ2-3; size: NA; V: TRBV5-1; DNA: TGCGCCAGCAGCTTATCCAGTTTCACAGATACGCAGTATTTT; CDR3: CASSLSSFTDTQYF
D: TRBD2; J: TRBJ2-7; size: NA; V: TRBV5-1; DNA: TGCGCCAGCAGCTTCAGCGGGGATTCCTACGAGCAGTACTTC; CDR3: CASSFSGDSYEQYF
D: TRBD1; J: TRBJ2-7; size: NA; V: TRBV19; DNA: TGTGCCAGTAGTGCGGGACAGGGGCTCATGGAGCAGTACTTC; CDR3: CASSAGQGLMEQYF
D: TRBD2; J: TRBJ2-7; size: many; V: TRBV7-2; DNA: TGTGCCAGCAGCACGAATCCTCCGGGACTAGCGCCCGAGCAGTACTTC; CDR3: CASSTNPPGLAPEQYF
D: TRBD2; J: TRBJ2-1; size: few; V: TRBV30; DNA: TGTGCCTGGAGTGTAGGGAGGGGCTACAATGAGCAGTTCTTC; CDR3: CAWSVGRGYNEQFF
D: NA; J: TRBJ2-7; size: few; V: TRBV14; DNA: TGTGCCAGCAGCCTTATCACCGCGGGGGCTGGCGAGCAGTACTTC; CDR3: CASSLITAGAGEQYF
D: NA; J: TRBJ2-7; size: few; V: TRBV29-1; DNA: TGCAGCGTTGGAGGGGGGCTCTACGAGCAGTACTTC; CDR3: CSVGGGLYEQYF
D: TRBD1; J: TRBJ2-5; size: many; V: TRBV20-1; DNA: TGCAGTGCTAGAGAGGGACAGGCTGGGACCCAGTACTTC; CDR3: CSAREGQAGTQYF
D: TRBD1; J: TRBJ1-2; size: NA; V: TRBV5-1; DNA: TGCGCCAGCAGCCCTCTGGACAGGGGGGGCTATGGCTACACCTTC; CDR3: CASSPLDRGGYGYTF
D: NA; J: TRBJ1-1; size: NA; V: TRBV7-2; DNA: TGTGCCAGCAGCTTCCGCCAGACTGCGAACACTGAAGCTTTCTTT; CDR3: CASSFRQTANTEAFF
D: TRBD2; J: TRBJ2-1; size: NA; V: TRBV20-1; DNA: TGCAGTGCTAGCCGACTAGCGGGAGGGTACTACAATGAGCAGTTCTTC; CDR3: CSASRLAGGYYNEQFF
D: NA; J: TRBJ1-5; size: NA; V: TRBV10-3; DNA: TGTGCCATCAGTGACTTCTCGAATCAGCCCCAGCATTTT; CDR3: CAISDFSNQPQHF
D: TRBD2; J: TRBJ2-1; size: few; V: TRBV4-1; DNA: TGCGCCAGCAGCCAAGACCCCGGGACTAGCGGGAGCCCAGCCTACAATGAGCAGTTCTTC; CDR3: CASSQDPGTSGSPAYNEQFF